This T cell receptor (beta chain) was documented in a study of cytomegalovirus exposure and HLA in healthy donors. This clone was counted between two and nine times. Trimming shortened V by 4 bases and J by 1 base, and 5 bases separated the two germline ends. Germline V CDR1 and CDR2: MNHEY, SMNVEV (reference sequence). The CDR3 has 13 amino acids. The PCR made use of 60 Vbeta and 13 Jbeta primers. Here immunoSEQ multiplex PCR was the method, and the copy in TCRdb shows in-frame clones only, minus some. In the table there are around 100,000 clones, 55% to 80% of which are singletons. The sequencing sample was made of PBMCs. The genes are TRBV27 and TRBJ2-4; the D is unclear. The receptor was isolated from a human donor in good health. CDR3 amino acids: CASSSLAKNIQYF. The CDR3 DNA reads as TGTGCCAGCAGTTCTCTTGCCAAAAACATTCAGTACTTC.